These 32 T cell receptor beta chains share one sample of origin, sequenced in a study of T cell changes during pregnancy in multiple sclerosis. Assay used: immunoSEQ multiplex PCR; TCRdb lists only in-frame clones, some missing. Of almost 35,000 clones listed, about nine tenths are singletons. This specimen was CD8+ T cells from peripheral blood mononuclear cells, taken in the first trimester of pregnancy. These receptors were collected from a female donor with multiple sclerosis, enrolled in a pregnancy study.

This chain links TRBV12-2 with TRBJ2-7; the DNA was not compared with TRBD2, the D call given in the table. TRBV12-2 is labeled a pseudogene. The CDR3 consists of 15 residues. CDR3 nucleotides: TGTGCAAGTCGCTTGCCCGGGACTAGCAGCTACGAGCAGTACTTC. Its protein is CASRLPGTSSYEQYF.

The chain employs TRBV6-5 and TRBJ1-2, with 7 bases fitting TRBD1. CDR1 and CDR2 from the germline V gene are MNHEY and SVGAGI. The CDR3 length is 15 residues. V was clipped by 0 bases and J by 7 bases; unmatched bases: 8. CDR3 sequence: CASSYSGVAGGGYTF. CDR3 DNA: TGTGCCAGCAGTTACTCCGGGGTGGCAGGGGGTGGCTACACCTTC.

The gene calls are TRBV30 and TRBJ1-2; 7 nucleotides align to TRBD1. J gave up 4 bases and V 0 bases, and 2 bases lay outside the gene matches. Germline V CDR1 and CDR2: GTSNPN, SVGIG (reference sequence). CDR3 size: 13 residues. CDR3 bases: TGTGCCTGGAGTGTTACAGGGGCCTATGGCTACACCTTC. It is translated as CAWSVTGAYGYTF. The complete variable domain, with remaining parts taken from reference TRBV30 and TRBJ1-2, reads SQTIHQWPATLVQPVGSPLSLECTVEGTSNPNLYWYRQAAGRGLQLLFYSVGIGQISSEVPQNLSASRPQDRQFILSSKKLLLSDSGFYLCAWSVTGAYGYTFGSGTRLTVV.

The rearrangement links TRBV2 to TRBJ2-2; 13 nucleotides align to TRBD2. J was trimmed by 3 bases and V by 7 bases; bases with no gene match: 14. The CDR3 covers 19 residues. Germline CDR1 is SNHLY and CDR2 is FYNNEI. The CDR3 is CASTEERLAGGGDTGELFF. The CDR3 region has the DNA TGTGCCAGCACCGAAGAGAGACTAGCGGGAGGAGGGGACACCGGGGAGCTGTTTTTT.

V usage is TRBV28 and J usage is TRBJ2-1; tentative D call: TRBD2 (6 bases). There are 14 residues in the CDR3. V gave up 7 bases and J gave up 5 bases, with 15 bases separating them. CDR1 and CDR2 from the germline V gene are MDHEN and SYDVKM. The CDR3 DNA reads TGTGCCAGCAAACCCCACGGGAGCCACAATGAGCAGTTCTTC. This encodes CASKPHGSHNEQFF.

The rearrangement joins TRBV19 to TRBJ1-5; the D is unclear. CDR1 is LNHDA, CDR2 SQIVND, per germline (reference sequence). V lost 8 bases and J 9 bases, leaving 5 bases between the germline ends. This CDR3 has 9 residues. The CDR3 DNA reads TGTGCCAGTGGCTTGCCCCAGCATTTT. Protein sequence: CASGLPQHF.

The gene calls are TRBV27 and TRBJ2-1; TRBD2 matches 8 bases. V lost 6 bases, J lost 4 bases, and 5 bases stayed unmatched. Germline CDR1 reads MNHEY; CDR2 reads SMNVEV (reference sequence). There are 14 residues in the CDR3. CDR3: CASRISGIYNEQFF. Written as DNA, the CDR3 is TGTGCCAGCAGGATTAGCGGGATATACAATGAGCAGTTCTTC.

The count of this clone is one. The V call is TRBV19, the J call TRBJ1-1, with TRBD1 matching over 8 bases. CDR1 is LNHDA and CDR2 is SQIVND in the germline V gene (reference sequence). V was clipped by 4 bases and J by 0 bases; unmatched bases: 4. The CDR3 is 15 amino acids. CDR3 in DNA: TGTGCCAGTAGTACGACAGGGGTTATGAACACTGAAGCTTTCTTT. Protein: CASSTTGVMNTEAFF.

The chain's CDR3 is CASSLYGKETQYF. The CDR3 DNA follows: TGTGCCAGCAGCTTATACGGGAAAGAGACCCAGTACTTC. This rearrangement joins TRBV7-9 to TRBJ2-5, with D possibly TRBD2 on 5 matching bases. Germline loops: CDR1 SEHNR, CDR2 FQNEAQ (reference sequence). The germline V and J ends were trimmed by 2 bases and 3 bases, with 7 bases remaining between them. This CDR3 has 13 amino acids.

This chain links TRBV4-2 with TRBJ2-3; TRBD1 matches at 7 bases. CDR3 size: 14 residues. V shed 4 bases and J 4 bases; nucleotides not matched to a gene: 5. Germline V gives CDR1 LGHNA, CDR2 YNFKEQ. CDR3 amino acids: CASSLRTGADTQYF. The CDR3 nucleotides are TGTGCCAGCAGCCTTAGAACAGGGGCAGATACGCAGTATTTT.

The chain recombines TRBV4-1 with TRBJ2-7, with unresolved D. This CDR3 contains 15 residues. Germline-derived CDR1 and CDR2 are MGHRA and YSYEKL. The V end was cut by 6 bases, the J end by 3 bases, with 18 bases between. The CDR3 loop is CASSRLLRINYEQYF. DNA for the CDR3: TGCGCCAGCAGTCGTCTCCTCAGGATTAACTACGAGCAGTACTTC.

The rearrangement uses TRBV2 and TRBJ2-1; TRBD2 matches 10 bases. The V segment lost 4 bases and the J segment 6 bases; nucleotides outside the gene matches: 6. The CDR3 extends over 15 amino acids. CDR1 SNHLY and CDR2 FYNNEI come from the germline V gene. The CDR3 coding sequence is TGTGCCAGCAGTGGTCAGCGGGAGGGCCTCAATGAGCAGTTCTTC. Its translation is CASSGQREGLNEQFF. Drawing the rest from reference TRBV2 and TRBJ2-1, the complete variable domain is EPEVTQTPSHQVTQMGQEVILRCVPISNHLYFYWYRQILGQKVEFLVSFYNNEISEKSEIFDDQFSVERPDGSNFTLKIRSTKLEDSAMYFCASSGQREGLNEQFFGPGTRLTVL.

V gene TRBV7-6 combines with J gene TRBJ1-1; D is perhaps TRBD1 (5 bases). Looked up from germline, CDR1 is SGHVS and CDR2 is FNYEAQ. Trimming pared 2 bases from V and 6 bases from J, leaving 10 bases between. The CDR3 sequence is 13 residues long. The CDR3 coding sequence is TGTGCCAGCAGCTTAATGGAGGGGCCTGAAGCTTTCTTT. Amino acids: CASSLMEGPEAFF.

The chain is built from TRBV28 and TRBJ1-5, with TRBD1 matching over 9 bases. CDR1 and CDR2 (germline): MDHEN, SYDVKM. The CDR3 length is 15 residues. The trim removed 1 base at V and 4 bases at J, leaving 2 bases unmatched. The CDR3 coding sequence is TGTGCCAGCAGTTTATACGGACAGGGGAATCAGCCCCAGCATTTT. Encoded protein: CASSLYGQGNQPQHF.

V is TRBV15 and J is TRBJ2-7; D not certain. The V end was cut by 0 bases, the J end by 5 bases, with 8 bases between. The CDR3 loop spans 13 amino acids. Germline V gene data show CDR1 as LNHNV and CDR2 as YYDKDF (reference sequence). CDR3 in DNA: TGTGCCACCAGCAGAGATCCCACTAACGAGCAGTACTTC. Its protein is CATSRDPTNEQYF.

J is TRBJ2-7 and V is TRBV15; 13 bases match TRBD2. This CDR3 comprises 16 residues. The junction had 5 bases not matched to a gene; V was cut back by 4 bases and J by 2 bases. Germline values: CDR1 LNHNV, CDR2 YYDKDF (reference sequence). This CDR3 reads CATSTRTSGGPYEQYF. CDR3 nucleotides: TGTGCCACCAGCACCCGGACTAGCGGGGGACCCTACGAGCAGTACTTC.

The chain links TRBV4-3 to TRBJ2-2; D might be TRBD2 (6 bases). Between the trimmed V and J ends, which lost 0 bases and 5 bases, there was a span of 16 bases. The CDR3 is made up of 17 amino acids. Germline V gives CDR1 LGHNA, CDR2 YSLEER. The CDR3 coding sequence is TGCGCCAGCAGCCAAGATCGCCGGGCGGGGAGTACCGGGGAGCTGTTTTTT. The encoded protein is CASSQDRRAGSTGELFF.

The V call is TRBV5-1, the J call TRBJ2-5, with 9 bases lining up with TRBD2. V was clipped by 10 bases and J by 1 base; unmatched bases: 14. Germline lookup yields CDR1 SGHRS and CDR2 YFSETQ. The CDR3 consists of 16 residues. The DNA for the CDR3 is TGCGCCCCACGCCCTAGGGCTAGCGGGGCCCAAGAGACCCAGTACTTC. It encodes CAPRPRASGAQETQYF.

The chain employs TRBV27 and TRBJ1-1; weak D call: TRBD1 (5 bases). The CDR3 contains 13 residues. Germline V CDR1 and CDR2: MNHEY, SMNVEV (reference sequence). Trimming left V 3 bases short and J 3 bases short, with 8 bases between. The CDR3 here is CASSLGGDTEAFF. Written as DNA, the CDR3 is TGTGCCAGCAGTTTGGGGGGTGACACTGAAGCTTTCTTT.

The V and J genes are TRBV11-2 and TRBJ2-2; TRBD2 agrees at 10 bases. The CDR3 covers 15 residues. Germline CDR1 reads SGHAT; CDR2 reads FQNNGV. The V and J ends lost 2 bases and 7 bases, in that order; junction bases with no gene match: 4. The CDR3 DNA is TGTGCCAGCAGCTTACTAGCGGGAGCCGTCGGGGAGCTGTTTTTT. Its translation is CASSLLAGAVGELFF.

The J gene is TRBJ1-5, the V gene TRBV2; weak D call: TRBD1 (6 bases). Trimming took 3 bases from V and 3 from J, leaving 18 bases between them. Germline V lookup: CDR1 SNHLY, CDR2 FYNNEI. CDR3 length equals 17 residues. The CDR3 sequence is CASSEAGATPDNQPQHF. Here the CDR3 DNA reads TGTGCCAGCAGTGAGGCAGGGGCAACCCCTGACAATCAGCCCCAGCATTTT. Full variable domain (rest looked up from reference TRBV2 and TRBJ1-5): EPEVTQTPSHQVTQMGQEVILRCVPISNHLYFYWYRQILGQKVEFLVSFYNNEISEKSEIFDDQFSVERPDGSNFTLKIRSTKLEDSAMYFCASSEAGATPDNQPQHFGDGTRLSIL.

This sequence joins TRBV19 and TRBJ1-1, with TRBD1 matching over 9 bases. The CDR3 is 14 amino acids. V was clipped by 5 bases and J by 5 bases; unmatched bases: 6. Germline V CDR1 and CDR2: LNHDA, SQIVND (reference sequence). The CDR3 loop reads CASSYGQGRTEAFF. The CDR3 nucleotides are TGTGCCAGTAGTTACGGACAGGGGAGGACTGAAGCTTTCTTT. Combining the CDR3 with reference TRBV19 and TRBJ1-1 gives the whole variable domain DGGITQSPKYLFRKEGQNVTLSCEQNLNHDAMYWYRQDPGQGLRLIYYSQIVNDFQKGDIAEGYSVSREKKESFPLTVTSAQKNPTAFYLCASSYGQGRTEAFFGQGTRLTVV.

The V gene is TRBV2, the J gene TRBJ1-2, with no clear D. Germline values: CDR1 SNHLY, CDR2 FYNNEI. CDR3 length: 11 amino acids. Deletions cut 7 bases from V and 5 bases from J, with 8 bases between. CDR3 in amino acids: CASIVVYGYTF. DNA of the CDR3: TGTGCCAGCATAGTTGTGTATGGCTACACCTTC.

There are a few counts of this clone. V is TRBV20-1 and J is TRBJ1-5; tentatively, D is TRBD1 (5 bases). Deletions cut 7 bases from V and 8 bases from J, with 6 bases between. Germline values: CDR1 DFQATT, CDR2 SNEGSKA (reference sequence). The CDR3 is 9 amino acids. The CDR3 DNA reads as TGCAGTGTAGGGGAGCCCCAGCATTTT. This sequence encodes CSVGEPQHF.

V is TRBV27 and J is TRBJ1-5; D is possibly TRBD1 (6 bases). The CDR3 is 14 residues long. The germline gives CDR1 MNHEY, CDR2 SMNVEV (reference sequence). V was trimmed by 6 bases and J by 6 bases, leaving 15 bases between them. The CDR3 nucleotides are TGTGCCAGCAGCCCAGGGGTAGGGGGTCAGCCCCAGCATTTT. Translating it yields CASSPGVGGQPQHF.

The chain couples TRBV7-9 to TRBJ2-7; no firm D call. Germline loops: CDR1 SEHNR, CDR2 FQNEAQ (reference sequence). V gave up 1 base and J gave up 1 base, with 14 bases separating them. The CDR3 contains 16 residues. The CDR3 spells CASSLGVGLLSYEQYF. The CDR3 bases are TGTGCCAGCAGCTTAGGGGTTGGGCTCTTATCCTACGAGCAGTACTTC.

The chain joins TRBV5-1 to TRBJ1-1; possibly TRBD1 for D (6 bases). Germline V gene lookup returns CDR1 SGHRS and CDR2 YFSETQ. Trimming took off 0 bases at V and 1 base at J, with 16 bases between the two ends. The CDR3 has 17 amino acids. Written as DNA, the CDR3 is TGCGCCAGCAGCTTGGTCGCAGCTGCACAGGGGAACACTGAAGCTTTCTTT. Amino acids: CASSLVAAAQGNTEAFF.

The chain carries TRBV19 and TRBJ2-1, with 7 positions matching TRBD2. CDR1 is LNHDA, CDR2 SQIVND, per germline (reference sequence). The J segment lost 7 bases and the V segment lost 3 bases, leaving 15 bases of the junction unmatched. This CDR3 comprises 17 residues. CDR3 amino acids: CASSIGPSQGGENEQFF. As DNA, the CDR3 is TGTGCCAGTAGTATCGGGCCCTCGCAGGGAGGGGAGAATGAGCAGTTCTTC.

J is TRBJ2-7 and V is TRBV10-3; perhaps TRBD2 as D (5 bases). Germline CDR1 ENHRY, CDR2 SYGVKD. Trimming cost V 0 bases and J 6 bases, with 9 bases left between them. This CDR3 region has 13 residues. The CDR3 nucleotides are TGTGCCATCAGTGAGTCGGCGGGTTTCGAGCAGTACTTC. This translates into CAISESAGFEQYF.

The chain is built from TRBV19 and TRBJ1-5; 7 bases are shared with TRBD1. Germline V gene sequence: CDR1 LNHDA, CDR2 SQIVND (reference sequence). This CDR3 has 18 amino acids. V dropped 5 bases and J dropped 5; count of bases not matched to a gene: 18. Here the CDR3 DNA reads TGTGCCAGTAGTTGGGCGGGAGGGGGCGGCTGGGATGATCAGCCCCAGCATTTT. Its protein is CASSWAGGGGWDDQPQHF.

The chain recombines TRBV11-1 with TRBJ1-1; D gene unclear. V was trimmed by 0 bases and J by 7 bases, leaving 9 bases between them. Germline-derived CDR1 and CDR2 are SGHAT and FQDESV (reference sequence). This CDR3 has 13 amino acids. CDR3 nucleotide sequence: TGTGCCAGCAGCTTAGCGTCGGAGATTGAAGCTTTCTTT. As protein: CASSLASEIEAFF.

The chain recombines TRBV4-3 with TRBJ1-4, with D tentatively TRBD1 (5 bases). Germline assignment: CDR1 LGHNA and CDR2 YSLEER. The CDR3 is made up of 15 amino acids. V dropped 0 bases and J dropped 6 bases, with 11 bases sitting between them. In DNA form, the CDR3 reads TGCGCCAGCAGCCAAGACAGGGTGACCTATGAAAAACTGTTTTTT. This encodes CASSQDRVTYEKLFF.